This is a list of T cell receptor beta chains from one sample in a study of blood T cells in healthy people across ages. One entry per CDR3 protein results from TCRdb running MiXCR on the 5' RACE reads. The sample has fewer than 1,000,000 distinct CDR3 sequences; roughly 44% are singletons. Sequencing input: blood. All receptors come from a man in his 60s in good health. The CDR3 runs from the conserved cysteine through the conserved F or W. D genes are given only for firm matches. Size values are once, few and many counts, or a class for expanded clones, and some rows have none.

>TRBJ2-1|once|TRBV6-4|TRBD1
CASSAYRDRGPHEQFF
TGTGCCAGCAGTGCCTACCGGGACAGGGGGCCCCACGAGCAGTTCTTC
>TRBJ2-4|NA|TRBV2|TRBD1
CASRQGQGGNIQYF
TGTGCCAGCAGGCAGGGACAGGGAGGGAACATTCAGTACTTC
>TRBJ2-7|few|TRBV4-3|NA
CASSQDGGIQGEQYF
TGCGCCAGCAGCCAAGATGGGGGGATACAGGGCGAGCAGTACTTC
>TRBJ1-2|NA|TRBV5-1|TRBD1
CASSADRKIGYTF
TGCGCCAGCAGCGCGGACAGGAAGATTGGCTACACCTTC
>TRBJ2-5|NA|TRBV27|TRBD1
CASSPQVGRTGETQYF
TGTGCCAGCAGTCCTCAAGTGGGGAGGACAGGGGAGACCCAGTACTTC
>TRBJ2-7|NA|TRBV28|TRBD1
CASRPYAGTGYEQYF
TGTGCCAGCAGGCCTTATGCCGGGACAGGCTACGAGCAGTACTTC
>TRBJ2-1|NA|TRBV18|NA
CASSILGGTAIYNEQFF
TGTGCCAGCTCAATTTTGGGCGGGACAGCCATATACAATGAGCAGTTCTTC
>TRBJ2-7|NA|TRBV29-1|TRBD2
CSVEGGSYNEQYF
TGCAGCGTTGAGGGGGGGTCCTACAATGAGCAGTACTTC
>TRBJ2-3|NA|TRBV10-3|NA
CAIKATDTQYF
TGTGCCATCAAGGCTACAGATACGCAGTATTTT
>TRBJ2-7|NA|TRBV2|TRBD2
CASGGLAGGSLYEQYF
TGTGCCAGTGGGGGACTAGCGGGGGGTTCCCTCTACGAGCAGTACTTC
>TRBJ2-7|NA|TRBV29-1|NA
CSAGEGNGYEQYF
TGCAGCGCCGGCGAGGGGAATGGCTACGAGCAGTACTTC
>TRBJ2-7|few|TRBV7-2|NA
CASRKGGGAYEQYF
TGTGCCAGCAGAAAGGGAGGGGGTGCCTACGAGCAGTACTTC
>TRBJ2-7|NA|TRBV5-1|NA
CASSSLDAGNGQYF
TGCGCCAGCAGCTCCCTCGACGCGGGAAACGGGCAGTACTTC
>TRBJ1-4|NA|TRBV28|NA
CASSSGWGYNEKLFF
TGTGCCAGCAGCTCGGGCTGGGGATATAATGAAAAACTGTTTTTT
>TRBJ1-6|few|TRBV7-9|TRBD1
CASSFRGTGPDSPLHF
TGTGCCAGCAGCTTCCGGGGGACAGGGCCTGATTCACCCCTCCACTTT
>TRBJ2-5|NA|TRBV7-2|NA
CASSTYGTHQETQYF
TGTGCCAGCAGCACTTACGGGACACATCAAGAGACCCAGTACTTC
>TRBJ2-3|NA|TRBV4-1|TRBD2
CASSQVVGLAGLDTQYF
TGCGCCAGCAGCCAAGTAGTGGGACTAGCGGGATTAGATACGCAGTATTTT
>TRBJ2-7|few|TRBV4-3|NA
CASSQDWQTYEQYF
TGCGCCAGCAGCCAAGATTGGCAAACCTACGAGCAGTACTTC
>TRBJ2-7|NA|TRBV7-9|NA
CASSPLALEQYF
TGTGCCAGCAGCCCATTAGCGCTCGAGCAGTACTTC
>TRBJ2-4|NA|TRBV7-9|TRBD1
CASSLFLTGGVMNIQYF
TGTGCCAGCAGCTTATTTCTGACAGGGGGCGTAATGAACATTCAGTACTTC
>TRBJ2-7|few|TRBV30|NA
CAWSASGHSFSYEQYF
TGTGCCTGGAGTGCCTCGGGACACTCGTTCTCCTACGAGCAGTACTTC
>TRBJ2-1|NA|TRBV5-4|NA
CASSLSRADNEQFF
TGTGCCAGCAGCTTAAGCCGGGCGGACAATGAGCAGTTCTTC